The text below deals with one T cell receptor beta chain. The target antigen is unknown. The data originate from a study of cytomegalovirus exposure and HLA in healthy donors. Points from the study as a whole: CMV antigen specificity was confirmed in vitro for a few CMV-associated chains.

The CDR3 covers 11 residues. Germline V gene data show CDR1 as SNHLY and CDR2 as FYNNEI. Trimming shortened V by 8 bases and J by 5 bases, and 9 bases separated the two germline ends. Clones were sequenced by immunoSEQ multiplex PCR, and TCRdb holds only the in-frame ones, with some missing. The sample includes about 98,000 clones, approximately 90% of them seen just once. V is TRBV2 and J is TRBJ2-5; maybe TRBD1 (5 bases). The sequenced material came from PBMCs. The TCR sequence derives from a woman in her thirties in good health and CMV-seronegative. The CDR3 DNA follows: TGTGCCAGCCAGGGCATTGAGACCCAGTACTTC. The encoded protein is CASQGIETQYF.